A single T cell receptor (beta chain) is shown here with its context. Other DNA sequences in the sample encode the same CDR3. The data stem from a study of control samples from healthy donors and cancer patients. Method: immunoSEQ multiplex PCR; TCRdb's copy keeps in-frame clones and lacks some. This sample's table has fewer than 200,000 clones. Between the trimmed V and J ends, which lost 3 bases and 2 bases, there was a span of 7 bases. CDR3 length equals 13 residues. The sequenced sample was blood. V and J are TRBV12-3 or TRBV12-4 and TRBJ1-1; perhaps TRBD1 as D (5 bases). The sequence derives from a woman in her 30s in good health. CDR3 protein: CASSLGTNTEAFF. The CDR3 nucleotides are TGTGCCAGCAGTTTGGGGACTAACACTGAAGCTTTCTTT.